These T cell receptor beta chains were read from a single sample in a study of T-cell memory formation after mild COVID-19. Using its own MiXCR run on the 5' RACE reads, TCRdb lists one record per CDR3 protein. Of 250,000 or so distinct CDR3 sequences listed, 18% are singletons. The sequencing input was PBMCs or a T cell subset sorted from them (not recorded which). These receptors originate from a man aged 18-30 years who had mild COVID-19 (a few samples of this study predate the infection). Cell type and time point are not known. Each CDR3 is given with its conserved first and last residue. D genes are given only for firm matches. Not all rows give a size; the values are once, few, many and, for expanded clones, a class.

D,J,length,V,size,DNA,CDR3
TRBD1,TRBJ2-6,17,TRBV19,NA,TGTGCCAGTAGATGGGGACAGTCCGCTTCTGGGGCCAACGTCCTGACTTTC,CASRWGQSASGANVLTF
TRBD1,TRBJ1-5,17,TRBV2,few,TGTGCCAGCAGTGCCGGGACAGGGGACGGGATGAATCAGCCCCAGCATTTT,CASSAGTGDGMNQPQHF
TRBD1,TRBJ1-2,14,TRBV4-1,few,TGCGCCAGCAGCCAGGGGACAGCCTCCTATGGCTACACCTTC,CASSQGTASYGYTF
NA,TRBJ1-1,13,TRBV7-9,few,TGTGCCAGCAGCTGGGGACCGAACACTGAAGCTTTCTTT,CASSWGPNTEAFF
NA,TRBJ2-1,15,TRBV7-9,NA,TGTGCCAGCAGCCCCGGGCGGGGGCCTTACAATGAGCAGTTCTTC,CASSPGRGPYNEQFF
TRBD2,TRBJ2-1,13,TRBV7-2,NA,TGTGCCAGCAGAGAGGGACTAGCGGATGAGCAGTTCTTC,CASREGLADEQFF
NA,TRBJ1-1,14,TRBV28,NA,TGTGCCAGCCCCCCCGGGGCAGAGAACACTGAAGCTTTCTTT,CASPPGAENTEAFF
TRBD2,TRBJ2-2,18,TRBV5-1,NA,TGCGCCAGCAGCTTGGCCTCGGGACTAGCGGCGAACACCGGGGAGCTGTTTTTT,CASSLASGLAANTGELFF
TRBD2,TRBJ2-1,15,TRBV7-9,NA,TGTGCCAGCAGCTTATTAGCGGGCTCCTACAATGAGCAGTTCTTC,CASSLLAGSYNEQFF
TRBD1,TRBJ2-7,16,TRBV2,few,TGTGCCAGCAGTGAACCTGGGACAGGGTTGGAATACGAGCAGTACTTC,CASSEPGTGLEYEQYF